This T cell receptor (beta chain) was sequenced in a study of T cell repertoires in cytomegalovirus infection. Overall study results and limits: Carriage of CMV together with the relevant HLA was identifiable through cumulative public TCR beta family frequency. Dominating the ex vivo response were TCR beta clonotypes that were CMV-specific and HLA-C-restricted.

With respect to this clonotype: What it binds is unknown.

MiXCR, run by TCRdb on the reads, gives a single entry per CDR3 protein. Of nearly 550,000 distinct CDR3 sequences listed, 16% are singletons. Germline V CDR1 and CDR2: SGHNT, YYREEE (reference sequence). This CDR3 region has 17 residues. The trim removed 4 bases at V and 0 bases at J, leaving 6 bases unmatched. The V gene is TRBV5-4, the J gene TRBJ1-6, with TRBD1 matching over 8 bases. What was sequenced was CD8+ T cells from PBMCs. The origin of this receptor is a human donor in good health (CMV status not recorded). Some clones in this sample may be carry-over from other donors' samples. The CDR3 protein is CASSLTGGVSYNSPLHF. In DNA, the CDR3 is TGTGCCAGCAGCCTCACAGGGGGTGTCTCCTATAATTCACCCCTCCACTTT.